This T cell receptor (beta chain) was obtained from a study of blood T cell repertoires in COVID-19. Per the original methods: Researchers report that nucleated cell counts were estimated from reference gene primer amplification. The table came from immunoSEQ multiplex PCR; TCRdb's copy has only in-frame clones and leaves some out. That table gives V, J and clone size, and the DNA gave D and trimming. The sample holds about 210,000 clones; 82% are singletons and the top ten take about 5%. The CDR3 is 16 residues long. The V gene lost 5 bases and the J gene lost 5 bases, with 18 bases spanning the gap. Germline V gives CDR1 SGHTA, CDR2 FQGNSA.

This TCR derives from a woman aged 65 to 85 with COVID-19, enrolled during active disease. The chain joins TRBV7-2 to TRBJ2-2; maybe TRBD1 (5 bases). The specimen was peripheral blood. The CDR3 reads CASSHEARVETGELFF. The CDR3 DNA follows: TGTGCCAGCAGCCATGAAGCCAGGGTGGAGACCGGGGAGCTGTTTTTT. Together with reference TRBV7-2 and TRBJ2-2, the CDR3 gives the full variable domain: GAGVSQSPSNKVTEKGKDVELRCDPISGHTALYWYRQSLGQGLEFLIYFQGNSAPDKSGLPSDRFSAERTGGSVSTLTIQRTQQEDSAVYLCASSHEARVETGELFFGEGSRLTVL.